These 7 T cell receptor beta chains came from one sample sequenced in a study of human CD8 memory T cell subsets. UMI-labeled 5' RACE produced the TCR beta libraries. Following a re-call of the 5' RACE reads, TCRdb has one entry per CDR3 protein and lacks DNA. Its listing shows approximately 5,700 distinct CDR3 sequences. Sequencing was carried out using CD8+ T cells from PBMCs. These TCRs come from a human donor in good health.

This chain connects TRBV6-2 or TRBV6-3 to TRBJ2-1; TCRdb's D call, TRBD2, is unchecked because there is no DNA. Per germline, CDR1 MNHEY and CDR2 SVGEGT. The CDR3 consists of 11 residues. The CDR3 is CASSWTREQFF.

The rearrangement joins TRBV2 to TRBJ2-3; there is no DNA to check the TCRdb D call of TRBD2. CDR1 is SNHLY and CDR2 is FYNNEI in the germline V gene. The CDR3 loop spans 14 amino acids. This CDR3 is CASSLAGGVDTQYF. Supplemented by reference TRBV2 and TRBJ2-3, the full variable domain reads EPEVTQTPSHQVTQMGQEVILRCVPISNHLYFYWYRQILGQKVEFLVSFYNNEISEKSEIFDDQFSVERPDGSNFTLKIRSTKLEDSAMYFCASSLAGGVDTQYFGPGTRLTVL.

V usage is TRBV5-1 and J usage is TRBJ2-2; the TCRdb call, TRBD2, lacks DNA for checking. The CDR3 is 17 amino acids. Germline V gives CDR1 SGHRS, CDR2 YFSETQ. The CDR3 protein is CASSLLLAGGGTGELFF.

The rearrangement joins TRBV6-2 or TRBV6-3 to TRBJ1-5. Germline loops: CDR1 MNHEY, CDR2 SVGEGT. The CDR3 is 13 residues long. The CDR3 spells CASSYSNGQPQHF.

This rearrangement joins TRBV25-1 to TRBJ2-1. Looked up from germline, CDR1 is MGHDK and CDR2 is SYGVNS. This CDR3 has 12 amino acids. The CDR3 protein is CASSGAYNEQFF.

The chain recombines TRBV7-8 with TRBJ1-1; lacking DNA, the TRBD1 call made by TCRdb goes unchecked. The germline V gene encodes CDR1 SGHVS and CDR2 FQNEAQ. The CDR3 loop spans 14 amino acids. The CDR3 region is CASSLPGGRTEAFF.

This clonotype registers large by frequency. The chain employs TRBV19 and TRBJ1-1; there is no DNA to check the TCRdb D call of TRBD1. The CDR3 is 12 residues long. Germline assignment: CDR1 LNHDA and CDR2 SQIVND (reference sequence). CDR3 residues: CASTDRATEAFF.